A single sample is the source of the 5 T cell receptor beta chains below, sequenced in a study of T cells after yellow fever vaccination. Via MiXCR, TCRdb re-called the 5' RACE reads, giving one row per CDR3 protein. This sample has some 320,000 distinct CDR3 sequences; 4% to 5.5% occur once, and the top ten carry less than 20%. The sequenced sample was PBMCs, obtained 15 days after the yellow fever booster vaccination. These receptors were collected from a man younger than 35 who received the YFV17D yellow fever vaccine.

The chain couples TRBV5-4 to TRBJ1-1, with 7 bases lining up with TRBD1. The CDR3 spans 15 residues. Trimming removed 4 bases from V and 2 bases from J; junction bases left unmatched: 8. Germline assignment: CDR1 SGHNT and CDR2 YYREEE (reference sequence). The DNA for the CDR3 is TGTGCCAGCAGCGTAAAAGGGGGCATAAACACTGAAGCTTTCTTT. Protein sequence: CASSVKGGINTEAFF. The whole variable domain, remainder taken from reference TRBV5-4 and TRBJ1-1, is ETGVTQSPTHLIKTRGQQVTLRCSSQSGHNTVSWYQQALGQGPQFIFQYYREEENGRGNFPPRFSGLQFPNYSSELNVNALELDDSALYLCASSVKGGINTEAFFGQGTRLTVV.

This clonotype was observed a few times. The chain recombines TRBV6-5 with TRBJ2-7; 8 bases map to TRBD1. The CDR3 runs 15 residues. Germline loops: CDR1 MNHEY, CDR2 SVGAGI. V shed 5 bases, J shed 3 bases, and the junction held 9 bases outside the gene matches. This CDR3 is CASSGPGTGYYEQYF. CDR3 nucleotide sequence: TGTGCCAGCAGTGGGCCCGGGACAGGATACTACGAGCAGTACTTC.

This clonotype was recorded many times. This chain joins TRBV5-1 and TRBJ2-2; TRBD1 aligns across 9 bases. CDR3 length: 13 residues. Germline V gene lookup returns CDR1 SGHRS and CDR2 YFSETQ. Germline trimming cut 6 bases from V and 6 bases from J; bases unmatched to any gene: 3. The chain's CDR3 is CASTGQGSGELFF. Written as DNA, the CDR3 is TGCGCCAGCACCGGACAGGGGTCCGGGGAGCTGTTTTTT.

In this sample, this clonotype turned up many times. The genes are TRBV10-3 and TRBJ2-7, with 10 bases matching TRBD2. Germline V gene data show CDR1 as ENHRY and CDR2 as SYGVKD. Losses at the gene ends were 8 bases for V and 2 bases for J; bases not matched to a gene: 6. The CDR3 is 14 amino acids. The DNA of the CDR3 is TGTGCCATCGCACGGACTAGCGGTACCTACGAGCAGTACTTC. Translating it yields CAIARTSGTYEQYF.

This clonotype showed up just a few times. This may be a read error, as it is one base from a much larger clone. The genes are TRBV5-1 and TRBJ2-5, with D uncertain. The germline V gene has CDR1 SGHRS and CDR2 YFSETQ. V lost 2 bases to trimming and J lost 5 bases, with 4 bases between them. This CDR3 has 11 amino acids. The DNA of the CDR3 is TGCGCCAGCAGCTTTGACGAGACCCAGTACTTC. Translated: CASSFDETQYF.